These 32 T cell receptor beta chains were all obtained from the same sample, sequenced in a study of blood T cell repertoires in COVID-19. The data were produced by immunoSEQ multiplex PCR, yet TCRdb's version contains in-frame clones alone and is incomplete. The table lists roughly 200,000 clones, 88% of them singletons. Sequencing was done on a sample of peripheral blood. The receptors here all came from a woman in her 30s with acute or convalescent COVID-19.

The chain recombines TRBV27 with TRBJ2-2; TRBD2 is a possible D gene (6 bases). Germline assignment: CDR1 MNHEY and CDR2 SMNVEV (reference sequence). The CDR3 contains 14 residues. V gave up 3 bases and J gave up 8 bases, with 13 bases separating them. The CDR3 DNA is TGTGCCAGCAGTTTGGTCCCGGAGGGTGGGGAGCTGTTTTTT. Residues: CASSLVPEGGELFF.

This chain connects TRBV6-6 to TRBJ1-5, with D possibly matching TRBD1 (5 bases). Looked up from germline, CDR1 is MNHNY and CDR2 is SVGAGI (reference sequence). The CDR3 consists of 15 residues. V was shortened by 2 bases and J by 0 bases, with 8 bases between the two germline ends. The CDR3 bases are TGTGCCAGCAGTTACGGTGACAGTAGCAATCAGCCCCAGCATTTT. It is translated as CASSYGDSSNQPQHF.

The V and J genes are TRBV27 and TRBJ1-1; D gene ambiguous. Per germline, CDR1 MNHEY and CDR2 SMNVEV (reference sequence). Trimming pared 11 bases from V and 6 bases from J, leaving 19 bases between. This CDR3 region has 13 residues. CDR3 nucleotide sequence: TGTGCCTCCAGAGTCTCGACGAGGGCTGAAGCTTTCTTT. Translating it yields CASRVSTRAEAFF.

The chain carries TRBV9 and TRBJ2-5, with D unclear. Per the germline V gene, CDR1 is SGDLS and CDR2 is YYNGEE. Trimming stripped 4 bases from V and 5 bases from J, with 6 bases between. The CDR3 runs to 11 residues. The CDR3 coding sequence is TGTGCCAGCAGCTCCTACGAGACCCAGTACTTC. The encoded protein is CASSSYETQYF.

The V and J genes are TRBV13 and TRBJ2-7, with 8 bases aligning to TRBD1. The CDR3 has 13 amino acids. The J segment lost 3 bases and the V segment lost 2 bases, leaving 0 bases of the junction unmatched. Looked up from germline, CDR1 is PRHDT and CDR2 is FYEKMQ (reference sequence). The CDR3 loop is CASSLTGGYEQYF. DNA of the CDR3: TGTGCCAGCAGCTTAACAGGGGGCTACGAGCAGTACTTC.

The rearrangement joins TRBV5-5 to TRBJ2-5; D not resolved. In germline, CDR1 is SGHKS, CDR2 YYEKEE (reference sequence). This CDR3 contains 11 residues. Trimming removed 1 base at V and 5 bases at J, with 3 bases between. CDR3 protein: CASSLSETQYF. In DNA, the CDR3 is TGTGCCAGCAGCTTGTCGGAGACCCAGTACTTC.

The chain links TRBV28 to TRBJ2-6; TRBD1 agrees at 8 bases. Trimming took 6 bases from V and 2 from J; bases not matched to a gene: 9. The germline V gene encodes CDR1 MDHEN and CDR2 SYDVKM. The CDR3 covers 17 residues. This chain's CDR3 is CASRPGQGSAGANVLTF. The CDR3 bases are TGTGCCAGCAGACCTGGACAGGGAAGTGCTGGGGCCAACGTCCTGACTTTC.

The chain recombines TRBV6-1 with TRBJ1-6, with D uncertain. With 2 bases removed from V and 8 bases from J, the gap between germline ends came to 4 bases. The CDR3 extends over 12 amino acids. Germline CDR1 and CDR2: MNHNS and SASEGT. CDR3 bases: TGTGCCAGCAGTGAAACATATTCACCCCTCCACTTT. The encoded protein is CASSETYSPLHF.

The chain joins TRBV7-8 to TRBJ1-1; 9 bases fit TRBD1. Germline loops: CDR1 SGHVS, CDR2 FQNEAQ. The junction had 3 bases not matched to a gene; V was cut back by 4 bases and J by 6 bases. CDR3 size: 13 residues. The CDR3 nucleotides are TGTGCCAGCAGCTCGAGGACAGGGGCTGAAGCTTTCTTT. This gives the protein CASSSRTGAEAFF.

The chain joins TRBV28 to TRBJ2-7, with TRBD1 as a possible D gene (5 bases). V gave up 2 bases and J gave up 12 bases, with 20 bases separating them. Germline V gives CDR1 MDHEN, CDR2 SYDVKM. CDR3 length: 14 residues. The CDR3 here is CASSLGSGNAPGYF. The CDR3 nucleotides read TGTGCCAGCAGTTTAGGGTCAGGGAACGCTCCCGGGTACTTC.

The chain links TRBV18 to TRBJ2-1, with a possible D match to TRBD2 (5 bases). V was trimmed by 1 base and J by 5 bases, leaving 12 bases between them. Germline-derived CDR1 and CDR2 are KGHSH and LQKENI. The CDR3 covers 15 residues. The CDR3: CASSPRRSRNNEQFF. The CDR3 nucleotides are TGTGCCAGCTCACCACGGAGGAGCCGAAACAATGAGCAGTTCTTC.

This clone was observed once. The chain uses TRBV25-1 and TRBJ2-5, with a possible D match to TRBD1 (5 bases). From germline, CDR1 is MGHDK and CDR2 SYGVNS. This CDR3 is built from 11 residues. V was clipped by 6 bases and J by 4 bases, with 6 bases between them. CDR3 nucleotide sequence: TGTGCCAGCAGCACAGGAGAGACCCAGTACTTC. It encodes CASSTGETQYF.

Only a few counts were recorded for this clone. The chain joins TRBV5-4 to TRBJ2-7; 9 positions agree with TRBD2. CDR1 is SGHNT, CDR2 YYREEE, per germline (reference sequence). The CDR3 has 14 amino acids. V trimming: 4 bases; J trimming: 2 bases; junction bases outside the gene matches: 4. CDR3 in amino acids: CASSGPSGAYEQYF. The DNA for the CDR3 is TGTGCCAGCAGCGGTCCTAGCGGGGCCTACGAGCAGTACTTC.

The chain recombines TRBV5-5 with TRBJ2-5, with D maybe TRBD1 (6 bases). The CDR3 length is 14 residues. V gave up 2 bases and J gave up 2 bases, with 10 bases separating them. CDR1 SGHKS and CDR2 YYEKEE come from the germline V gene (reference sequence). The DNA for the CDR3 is TGTGCCAGCAGCTTAGGGACAAATCAAGAGACCCAGTACTTC. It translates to CASSLGTNQETQYF.

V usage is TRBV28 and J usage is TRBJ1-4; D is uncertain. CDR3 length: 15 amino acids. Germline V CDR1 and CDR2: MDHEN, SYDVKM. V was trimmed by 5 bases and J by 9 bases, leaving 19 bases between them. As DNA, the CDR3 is TGTGCCAGCAGTGTAAGCTACAGCAGCCCCCAAAAACTGTTTTTT. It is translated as CASSVSYSSPQKLFF.

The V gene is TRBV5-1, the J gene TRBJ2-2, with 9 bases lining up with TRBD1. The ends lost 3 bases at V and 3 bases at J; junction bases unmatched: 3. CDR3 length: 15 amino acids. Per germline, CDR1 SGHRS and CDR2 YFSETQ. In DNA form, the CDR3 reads TGCGCCAGCAGCTCCCGGACAGGGGACACCGGGGAGCTGTTTTTT. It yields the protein CASSSRTGDTGELFF.

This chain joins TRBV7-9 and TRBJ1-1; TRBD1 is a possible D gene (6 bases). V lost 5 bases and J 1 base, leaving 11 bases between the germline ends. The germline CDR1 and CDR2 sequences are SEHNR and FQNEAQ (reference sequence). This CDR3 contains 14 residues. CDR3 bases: TGTGCCAGCAGCGTTTACAGGGAGAACACTGAAGCTTTCTTT. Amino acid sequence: CASSVYRENTEAFF.

In nucleotides, the CDR3 is TGCAGCGTTGAAGATCCTCTGGGGGGGTACTATGGCTACACCTTC. Protein product: CSVEDPLGGYYGYTF. The chain combines TRBV29-1 with TRBJ1-2; a possible D gene is TRBD1 (5 bases). Deletions cut 0 bases from V and 3 bases from J, with 14 bases between. Germline CDR1 and CDR2: SQVTM and ANQGSEA. The CDR3 totals 15 residues.

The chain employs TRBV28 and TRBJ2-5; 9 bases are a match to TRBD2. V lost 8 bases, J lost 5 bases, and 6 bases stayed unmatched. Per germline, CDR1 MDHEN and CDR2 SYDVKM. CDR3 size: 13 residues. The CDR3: CASVTAGGETQYF. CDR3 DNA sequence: TGTGCCAGCGTCACTGCGGGAGGGGAGACCCAGTACTTC. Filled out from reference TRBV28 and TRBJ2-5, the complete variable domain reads DVKVTQSSRYLVKRTGEKVFLECVQDMDHENMFWYRQDPGLGLRLIYFSYDVKMKEKGDIPEGYSVSREKKERFSLILESASTNQTSMYLCASVTAGGETQYFGPGTRLLVL.

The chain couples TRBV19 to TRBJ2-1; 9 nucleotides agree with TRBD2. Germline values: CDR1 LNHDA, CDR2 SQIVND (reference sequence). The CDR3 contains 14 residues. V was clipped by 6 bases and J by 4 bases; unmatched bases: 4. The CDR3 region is CASRNSGSYNEQFF. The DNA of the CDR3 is TGTGCCAGTAGGAATAGCGGGAGTTACAATGAGCAGTTCTTC.

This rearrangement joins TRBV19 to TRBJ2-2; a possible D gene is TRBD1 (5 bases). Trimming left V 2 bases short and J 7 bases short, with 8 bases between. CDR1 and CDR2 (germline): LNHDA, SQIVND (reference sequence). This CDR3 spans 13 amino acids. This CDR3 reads CASSITGGGELFF. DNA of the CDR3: TGTGCCAGTAGTATAACAGGCGGCGGGGAGCTGTTTTTT.

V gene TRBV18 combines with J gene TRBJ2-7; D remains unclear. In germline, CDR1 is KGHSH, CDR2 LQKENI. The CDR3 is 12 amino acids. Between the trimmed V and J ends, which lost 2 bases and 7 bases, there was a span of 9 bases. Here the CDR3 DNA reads TGTGCCAGCTCACCAGATGTGCAGGAGCAGTACTTC. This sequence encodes CASSPDVQEQYF.

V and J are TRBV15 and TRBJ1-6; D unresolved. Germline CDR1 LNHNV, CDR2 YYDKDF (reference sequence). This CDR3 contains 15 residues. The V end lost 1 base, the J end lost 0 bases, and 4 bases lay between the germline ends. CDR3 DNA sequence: TGTGCCACCAGCAGAGGGGCCTCCTATAATTCACCCCTCCACTTT. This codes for CATSRGASYNSPLHF.

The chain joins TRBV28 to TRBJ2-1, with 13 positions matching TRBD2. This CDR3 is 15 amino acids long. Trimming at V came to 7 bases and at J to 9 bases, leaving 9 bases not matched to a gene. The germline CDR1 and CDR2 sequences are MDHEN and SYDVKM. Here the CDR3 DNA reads TGTGCCAGCACCTCCGGACTAGCGGGAGAAGGTGAGCAGTTCTTC. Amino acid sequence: CASTSGLAGEGEQFF.

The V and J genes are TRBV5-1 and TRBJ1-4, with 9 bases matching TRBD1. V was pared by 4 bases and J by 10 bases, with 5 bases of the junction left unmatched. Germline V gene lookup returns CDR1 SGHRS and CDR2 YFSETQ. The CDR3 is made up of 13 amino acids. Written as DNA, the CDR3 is TGCGCCAGCAGCGGGACAGGGCTGGGAAAACTGTTTTTT. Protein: CASSGTGLGKLFF. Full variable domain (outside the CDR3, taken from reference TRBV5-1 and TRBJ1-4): KAGVTQTPRYLIKTRGQQVTLSCSPISGHRSVSWYQQTPGQGLQFLFEYFSETQRNKGNFPGRFSGRQFSNSRSEMNVSTLELGDSALYLCASSGTGLGKLFFGSGTQLSVL.

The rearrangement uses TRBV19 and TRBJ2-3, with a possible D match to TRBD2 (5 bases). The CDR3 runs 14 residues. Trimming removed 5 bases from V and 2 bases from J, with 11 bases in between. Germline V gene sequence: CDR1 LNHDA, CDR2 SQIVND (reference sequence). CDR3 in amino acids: CASSEEVITDTQYF. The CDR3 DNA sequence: TGTGCCAGTAGTGAGGAGGTAATCACAGATACGCAGTATTTT.

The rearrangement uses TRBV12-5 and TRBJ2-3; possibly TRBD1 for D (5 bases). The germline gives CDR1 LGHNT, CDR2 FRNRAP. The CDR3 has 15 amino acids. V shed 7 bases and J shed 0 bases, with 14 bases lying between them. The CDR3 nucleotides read TGTGCTAGTGCCCCGGACATCTCTAGCACAGATACGCAGTATTTT. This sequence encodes CASAPDISSTDTQYF.

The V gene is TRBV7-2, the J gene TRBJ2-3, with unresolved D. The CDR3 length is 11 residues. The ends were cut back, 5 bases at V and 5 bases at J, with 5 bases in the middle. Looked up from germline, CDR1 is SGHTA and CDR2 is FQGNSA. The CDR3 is CASSPRDTQYF. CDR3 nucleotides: TGTGCCAGCAGCCCTCGAGATACGCAGTATTTT.

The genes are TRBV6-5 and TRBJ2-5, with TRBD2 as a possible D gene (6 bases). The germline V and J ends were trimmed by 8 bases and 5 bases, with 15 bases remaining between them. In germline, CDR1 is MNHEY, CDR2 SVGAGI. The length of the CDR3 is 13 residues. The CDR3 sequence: CASVYAAGETQYF. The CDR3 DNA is TGTGCCAGCGTCTATGCGGCGGGGGAGACCCAGTACTTC.

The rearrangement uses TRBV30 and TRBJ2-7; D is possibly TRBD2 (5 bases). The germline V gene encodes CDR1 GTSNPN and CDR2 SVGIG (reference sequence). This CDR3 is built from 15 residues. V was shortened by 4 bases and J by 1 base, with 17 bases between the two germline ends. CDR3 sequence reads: CAWTPGGRKSYEQYF. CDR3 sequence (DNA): TGTGCCTGGACACCAGGAGGACGGAAGTCCTACGAGCAGTACTTC.

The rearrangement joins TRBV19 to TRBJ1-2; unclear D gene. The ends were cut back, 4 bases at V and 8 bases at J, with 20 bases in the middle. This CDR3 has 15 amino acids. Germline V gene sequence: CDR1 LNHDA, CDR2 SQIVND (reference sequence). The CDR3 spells CASSTKPRARGGYTF. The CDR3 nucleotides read TGTGCCAGTAGTACGAAGCCCCGGGCTCGAGGGGGCTACACCTTC.

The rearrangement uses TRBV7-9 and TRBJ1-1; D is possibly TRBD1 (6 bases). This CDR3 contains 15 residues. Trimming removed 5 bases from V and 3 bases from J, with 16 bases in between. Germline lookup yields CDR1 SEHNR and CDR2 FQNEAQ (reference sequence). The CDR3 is CASSPRAKGDTEAFF. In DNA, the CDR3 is TGTGCCAGCAGCCCCCGGGCCAAGGGGGACACTGAAGCTTTCTTT.